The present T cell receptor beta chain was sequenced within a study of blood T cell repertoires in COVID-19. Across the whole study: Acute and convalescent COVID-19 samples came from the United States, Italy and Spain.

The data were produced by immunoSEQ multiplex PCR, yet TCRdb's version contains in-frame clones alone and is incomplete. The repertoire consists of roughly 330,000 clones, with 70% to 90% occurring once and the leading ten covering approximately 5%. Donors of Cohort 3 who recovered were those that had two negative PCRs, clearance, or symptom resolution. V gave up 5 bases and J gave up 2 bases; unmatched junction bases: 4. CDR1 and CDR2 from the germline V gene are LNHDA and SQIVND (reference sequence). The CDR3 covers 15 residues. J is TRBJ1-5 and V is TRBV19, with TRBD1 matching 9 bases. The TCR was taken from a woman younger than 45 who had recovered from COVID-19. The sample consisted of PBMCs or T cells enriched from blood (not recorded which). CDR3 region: CASSLRTGGNQPQHF. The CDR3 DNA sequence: TGTGCCAGTAGTCTCAGGACAGGGGGCAATCAGCCCCAGCATTTT.